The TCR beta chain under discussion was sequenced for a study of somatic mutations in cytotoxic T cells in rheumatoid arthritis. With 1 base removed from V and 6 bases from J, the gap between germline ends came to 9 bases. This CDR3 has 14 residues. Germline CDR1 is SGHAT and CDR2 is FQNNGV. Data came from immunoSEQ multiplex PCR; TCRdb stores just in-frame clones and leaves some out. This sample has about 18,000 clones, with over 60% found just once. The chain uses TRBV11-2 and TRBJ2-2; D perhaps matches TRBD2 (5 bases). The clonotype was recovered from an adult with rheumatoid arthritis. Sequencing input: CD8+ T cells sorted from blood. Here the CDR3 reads CASSLVTSAGELFF. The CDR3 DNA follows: TGTGCCAGCAGCTTAGTAACTAGTGCCGGGGAGCTGTTTTTT.